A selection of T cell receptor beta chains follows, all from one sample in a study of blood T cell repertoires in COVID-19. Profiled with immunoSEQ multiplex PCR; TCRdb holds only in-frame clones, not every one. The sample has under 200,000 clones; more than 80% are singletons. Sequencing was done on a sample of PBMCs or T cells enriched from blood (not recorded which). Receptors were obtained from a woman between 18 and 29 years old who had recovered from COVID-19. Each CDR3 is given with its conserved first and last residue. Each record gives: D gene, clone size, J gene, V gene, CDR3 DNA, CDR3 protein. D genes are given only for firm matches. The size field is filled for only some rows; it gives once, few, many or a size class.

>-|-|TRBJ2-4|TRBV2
TGTGCCAGCAGAAGGGGCCTTATTCAGTACTTC
CASRRGLIQYF
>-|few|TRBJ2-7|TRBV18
TGTGCCAGCTCACCATTTCGAGGCGAGCAGTACTTC
CASSPFRGEQYF
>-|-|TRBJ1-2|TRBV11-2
TGTGCCAGCAGCTCCTGGGACATCTATGGCTACACCTTC
CASSSWDIYGYTF
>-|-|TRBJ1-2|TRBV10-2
TGCGCCAGCAGAGGGGGACGTCTAGGCTATGGCTACACCTTC
CASRGGRLGYGYTF
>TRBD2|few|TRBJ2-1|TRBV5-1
TGCGCCAGCAGCCAAAGCGGGGGTGGCTACAATGAGCAGTTCTTC
CASSQSGGGYNEQFF
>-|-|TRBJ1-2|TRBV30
TGTGCCTGGAGTGTACTTGGGCAGGGCTCTGGCTACACCTTC
CAWSVLGQGSGYTF
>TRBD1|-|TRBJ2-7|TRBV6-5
TGTGCCAGCAGTTACTCGTTCAGGGGGACCTACGAGCAGTACTTC
CASSYSFRGTYEQYF
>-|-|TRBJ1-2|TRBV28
TGTGCCAGCAGTCCGTCGACAGGCTATAACTATGGCTACACCTTC
CASSPSTGYNYGYTF
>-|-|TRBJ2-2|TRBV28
TGTGCCAGCAGTTTAGGGGGGAAGGGCACCGGGGAGCTGTTTTTT
CASSLGGKGTGELFF
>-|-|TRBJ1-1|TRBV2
TGTGCCAGCTCGGGGGAGGTGAACACTGAAGCTTTCTTT
CASSGEVNTEAFF
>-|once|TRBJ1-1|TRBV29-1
TGCAGCGTTCTCCCCCTCCTTTCAGGGAACACTGAAGCTTTCTTT
CSVLPLLSGNTEAFF
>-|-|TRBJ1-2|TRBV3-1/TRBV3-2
TGTGCCAGCAGCCAACCCGCGTGGTGGAGGGCCTGCTATGGCTACACCTTC
CASSQPAWWRACYGYTF
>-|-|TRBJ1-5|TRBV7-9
TGTGCCAGCAGCCTTGGAGCCTCGCCCCAGCATTTT
CASSLGASPQHF
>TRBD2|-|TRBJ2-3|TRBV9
TGTGCCAGCACCGGGGTAGCGGGGAACACAGATACGCAGTATTTT
CASTGVAGNTDTQYF
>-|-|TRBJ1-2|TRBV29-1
TGCAGCGTTGAAGATCGTGAGGGAGTTGGCTACACCTTC
CSVEDREGVGYTF
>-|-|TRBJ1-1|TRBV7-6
TGTGCCAGCAGCTTAGCGCAAGTCAGAGGAGGGATAGCTGAAGCTTTCTTT
CASSLAQVRGGIAEAFF
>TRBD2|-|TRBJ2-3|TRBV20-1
TGCAGTGCTAGTCTTGCGGGGGCAGATACGCAGTATTTT
CSASLAGADTQYF
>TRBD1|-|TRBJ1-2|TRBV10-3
TGTGCCATCACCAATTCAGGGGACAGCGATTTTACTAACTATGGCTACACCTTC
CAITNSGDSDFTNYGYTF
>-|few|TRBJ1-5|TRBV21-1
TGTGCCAGCAGCAAAATTCGGACAAGGGACAGGGCCAGTCAGCCCCAGCATTTT
CASSKIRTRDRASQPQHF
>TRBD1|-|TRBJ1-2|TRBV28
TGTGCCAGCAGTTTAGAGGGACAGGGGGGTGGCTACACCTTC
CASSLEGQGGGYTF
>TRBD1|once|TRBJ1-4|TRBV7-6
TGTGCCAGCAGCCAAAATTGGCAGGGGGGTGAAAAACTGTTTTTT
CASSQNWQGGEKLFF
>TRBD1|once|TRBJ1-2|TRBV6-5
TGTGCCAGCAGTTACTCGACCAGGGGGACCTATGGCTACACCTTC
CASSYSTRGTYGYTF
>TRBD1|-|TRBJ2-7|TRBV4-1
TGCGCCAGCAGCCCACTTACAGGGGGCTACGAGCAGTACTTC
CASSPLTGGYEQYF
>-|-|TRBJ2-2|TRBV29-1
TGCAGCGTCCGCGGGTCCGTCGGCGGGGAGCTGTTTTTT
CSVRGSVGGELFF
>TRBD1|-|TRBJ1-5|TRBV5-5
TGTGCCAGCAGCCAACCGGGACAGGGGGGAAGTCAGCCCCAGCATTTT
CASSQPGQGGSQPQHF
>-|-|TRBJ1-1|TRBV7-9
TGTGCCAGCAGCCCTGGGCCCAGGAACACTGAAGCTTTCTTT
CASSPGPRNTEAFF
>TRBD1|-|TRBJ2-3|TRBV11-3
TGTGCCAGCAGCCCGGGACAGATCTCAGATACGCAGTATTTT
CASSPGQISDTQYF
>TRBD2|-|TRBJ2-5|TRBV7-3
TGTGCCAGCAGCCCTAGCGGGGGCCACCAAGAGACCCAGTACTTC
CASSPSGGHQETQYF
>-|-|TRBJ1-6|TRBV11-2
TGTGCCAGCAGCCTTTGGACAGACTCACCCCTCCACTTT
CASSLWTDSPLHF
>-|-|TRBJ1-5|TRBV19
TGTGCCAGTAGTACCGAACCCCGCTGGACGGGGGGCAGCAATCAGCCCCAGCATTTT
CASSTEPRWTGGSNQPQHF
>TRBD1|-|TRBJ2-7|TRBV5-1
TGCGCCAGCAGCTTGACCACAGGGGGATCCTACGAGCAGTACTTC
CASSLTTGGSYEQYF
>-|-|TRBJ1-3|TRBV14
TGTGCCAGCAGCCAAGATATGGCCCAACGAAACACCATATATTTT
CASSQDMAQRNTIYF
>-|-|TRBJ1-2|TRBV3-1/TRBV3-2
TGTGCCAGCAGCCAAGAGTCGTTGGGGGGGATAGGCTACACCTTC
CASSQESLGGIGYTF
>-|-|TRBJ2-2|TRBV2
TGTGCCAGCACCGTACAGTCGTCCGGGGAGCTGTTTTTT
CASTVQSSGELFF
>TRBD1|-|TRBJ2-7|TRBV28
TGTGCCAGCAGCATCGACAGGGGTCGTCAGTACTTC
CASSIDRGRQYF
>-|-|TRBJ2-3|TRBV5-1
TGCGCCAGCAGCTTGACAGCTGAGACAGATACGCAGTATTTT
CASSLTAETDTQYF
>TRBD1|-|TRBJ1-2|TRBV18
TGTGCCAGCTTATCATTCCAGGGGGACTATGGCTACACCTTC
CASLSFQGDYGYTF
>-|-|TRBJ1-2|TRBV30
TGTGCCTCGAGCACAGAGGGTAACTATGGCTACACCTTC
CASSTEGNYGYTF
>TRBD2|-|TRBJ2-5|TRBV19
TGTGCCAGTAGTATAGCAGCGGGGGAGGAGACCCAGTACTTC
CASSIAAGEETQYF
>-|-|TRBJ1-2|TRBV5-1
TGCGCCAGCAGCCCAGGACAGCTCTATGGCTACACCTTC
CASSPGQLYGYTF
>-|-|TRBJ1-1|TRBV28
TGTGCCAGCAGTTACCTGGACTCCCGGGGTTTCGGGGGTGCTGAAGCTTTCTTT
CASSYLDSRGFGGAEAFF
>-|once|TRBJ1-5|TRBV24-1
TGTGCCACCAGTGCAGGGTACCATCAGCCCCAGCATTTT
CATSAGYHQPQHF
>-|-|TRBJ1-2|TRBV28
TGTGCCAGCAGGACACAGGAATCCTATGGCTACACCTTC
CASRTQESYGYTF